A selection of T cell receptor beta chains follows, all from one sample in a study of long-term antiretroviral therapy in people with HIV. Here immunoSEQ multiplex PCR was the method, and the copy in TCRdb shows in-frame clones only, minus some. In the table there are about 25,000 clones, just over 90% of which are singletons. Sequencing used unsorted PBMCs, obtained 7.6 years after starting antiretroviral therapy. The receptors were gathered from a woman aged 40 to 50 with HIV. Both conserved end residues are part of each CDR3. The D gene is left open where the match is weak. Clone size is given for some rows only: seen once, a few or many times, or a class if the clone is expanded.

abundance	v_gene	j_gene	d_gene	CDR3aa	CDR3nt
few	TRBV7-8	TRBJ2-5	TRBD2	CASSLGLAGGPWRETQYF	TGTGCCAGCAGCTTAGGGCTAGCGGGGGGGCCTTGGCGGGAGACCCAGTACTTC
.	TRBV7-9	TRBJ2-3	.	CASSLGGGGAFWTDTQYF	TGTGCCAGCAGCTTAGGTGGAGGGGGGGCGTTTTGGACAGATACGCAGTATTTT
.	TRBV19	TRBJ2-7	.	CASSRSREGFEQYF	TGTGCCAGTAGTAGATCCCGAGAAGGGTTCGAGCAGTACTTC
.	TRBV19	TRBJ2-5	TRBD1	CASSSDRGQETQYF	TGTGCCAGTAGTTCGGACAGGGGACAAGAGACCCAGTACTTC
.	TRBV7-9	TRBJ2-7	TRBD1	CAGSEGTGGYEQYF	TGTGCCGGCTCAGAGGGGACAGGGGGTTACGAGCAGTACTTC
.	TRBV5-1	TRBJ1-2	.	CASSREMKGYGYTF	TGCGCCAGCAGCCGAGAAATGAAAGGCTATGGCTACACCTTC
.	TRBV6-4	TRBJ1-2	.	CASSDGIGWTNYGYTF	TGTGCCAGCAGTGACGGTATAGGTTGGACTAACTATGGCTACACCTTC
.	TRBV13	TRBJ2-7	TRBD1	CASSSKTGVIYEQYF	TGTGCCAGCAGCTCGAAGACAGGGGTTATCTACGAGCAGTACTTC
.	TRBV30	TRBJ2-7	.	CAWNGGGRSSYEQYF	TGTGCCTGGAATGGGGGGGGGCGAAGCTCCTACGAGCAGTACTTC
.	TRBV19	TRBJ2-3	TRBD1	CASSRRGQGTDTQYF	TGTGCCAGTAGTCGTAGGGGACAGGGCACAGATACGCAGTATTTT
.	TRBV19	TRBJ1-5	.	CASQTGNQPQHF	TGTGCCAGTCAGACAGGTAATCAGCCCCAGCATTTT
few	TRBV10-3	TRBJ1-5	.	CASQGSVGGGNQPQHF	TGTGCCAGCCAAGGAAGTGTAGGTGGGGGAAATCAGCCCCAGCATTTT
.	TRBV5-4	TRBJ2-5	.	CASSLEGAGTQYF	TGTGCCAGCAGCTTGGAAGGGGCGGGGACCCAGTACTTC
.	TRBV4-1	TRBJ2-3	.	CASSQDSGTDTQYF	TGCGCCAGCAGCCAAGATTCAGGCACAGATACGCAGTATTTT
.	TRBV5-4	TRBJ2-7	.	CASSRDVQSPEQYF	TGTGCCAGCAGCCGGGACGTCCAATCCCCCGAGCAGTACTTC
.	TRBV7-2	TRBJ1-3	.	CASSSVGGKNGNTIYF	TGTGCCAGCAGCTCCGTGGGGGGGAAAAATGGAAACACCATATATTTT
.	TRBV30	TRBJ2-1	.	CAWSVEGPNEQFF	TGTGCCTGGAGTGTAGAGGGCCCAAATGAGCAGTTCTTC
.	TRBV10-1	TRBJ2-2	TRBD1	CASRDRGQNTGELFF	TGCGCCAGCAGGGACAGGGGGCAGAACACCGGGGAGCTGTTTTTT
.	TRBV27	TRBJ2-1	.	CASSSIRTLGTYNEQFF	TGTGCCAGCAGTTCTATTAGGACTTTAGGGACCTACAATGAGCAGTTCTTC
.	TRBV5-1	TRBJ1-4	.	CASGPGATNEKLFF	TGCGCCAGTGGGCCCGGGGCAACTAATGAAAAACTGTTTTTT
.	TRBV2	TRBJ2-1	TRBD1	CASTRDRNNEQFF	TGTGCCAGCACACGGGACAGAAACAATGAGCAGTTCTTC
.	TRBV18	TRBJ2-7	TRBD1	CASSPSTTGSHEQYF	TGTGCCAGCTCACCAAGCACGACAGGGTCCCACGAGCAGTACTTC
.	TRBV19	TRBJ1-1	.	CASSTGANTEAFF	TGTGCCAGTAGTACAGGGGCTAACACTGAAGCTTTCTTT
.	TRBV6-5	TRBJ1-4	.	CASSYSRQTDEKLFF	TGTGCCAGCAGTTACTCGAGGCAGACGGATGAAAAACTGTTTTTT
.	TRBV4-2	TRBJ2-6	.	CASSPATGSGANVLTF	TGTGCCAGCAGCCCAGCTACAGGTTCTGGGGCCAACGTCCTGACTTTC
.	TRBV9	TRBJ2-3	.	CASDRRGADTQYF	TGTGCCAGCGACAGAAGGGGGGCAGATACGCAGTATTTT
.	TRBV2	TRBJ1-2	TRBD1	CASSDTAGQPYGYTF	TGTGCCAGCAGTGATACAGCGGGACAGCCCTATGGCTACACCTTC